The clone carrying this T cell receptor beta chain was detected once. As yet, its antigen is unknown. The PCR made use of 60 Vbeta and 13 Jbeta primers. The protocol was immunoSEQ multiplex PCR, while the TCRdb copy is restricted to in-frame clones and leaves out a portion. The sample carries 110,000 to 150,000 clones, roughly three quarters recorded once. The entry originates in a study of cytomegalovirus exposure and HLA in healthy donors. Whole-study context: T cells numbering about 179 million yielded some 100 million unique TCR beta sequences in an earlier analysis.

Study-wide findings and caveats: Exclusion as indistinguishable affected some V segments, including TRBV6-2 and TRBV6-3. Sequencing depth across donors, presence/absence analyses assumed, was roughly uniform.

V was pared by 5 bases and J by 4 bases, with 6 bases of the junction left unmatched. Germline CDR1 and CDR2: MNHEY and SMNVEV (reference sequence). The CDR3 has 15 residues. The sample consisted of PBMCs. The sequence derives from a man aged 55 to 70 in good health and CMV-seronegative. V is TRBV27 and J is TRBJ1-5; 9 bases fit TRBD1. The CDR3 protein is CASSHRDRANQPQHF. CDR3 DNA: TGTGCCAGCAGTCACCGGGACAGGGCGAATCAGCCCCAGCATTTT.